The 20 T cell receptor beta chains in this list originate from one sample, sequenced in a study of cytotoxic CD8 clonotypes in ibrutinib-treated CLL. The protocol was immunoSEQ multiplex PCR, while the TCRdb copy is restricted to in-frame clones and leaves out a portion. The sample consists of under 300,000 clones, under 80% of them appearing once. Here the sequenced sample was PBMCs, taken after 24 months of ibrutinib treatment. Receptors were obtained from a human donor with chronic lymphocytic leukemia.

The rearrangement links TRBV30 to TRBJ2-3; D might be TRBD1 (6 bases). Germline V gives CDR1 GTSNPN, CDR2 SVGIG (reference sequence). This CDR3 has 14 residues. Trimming removed 2 bases from V and 3 bases from J, with 12 bases in between. DNA of the CDR3: TGTGCCTGGAGTATAGGACAGCCGACAGATACGCAGTATTTT. Encoded protein: CAWSIGQPTDTQYF.

The chain couples TRBV9 to TRBJ2-1; tentative D call: TRBD2 (5 bases). Trimming took 0 bases from V and 1 from J, leaving 14 bases between them. The germline gives CDR1 SGDLS, CDR2 YYNGEE. The CDR3 covers 17 residues. CDR3 coding DNA: TGTGCCAGCAGCGTAGCTCCTTCTAGCTGGTCCTACAATGAGCAGTTCTTC. Protein sequence: CASSVAPSSWSYNEQFF. The whole variable domain, remainder taken from reference TRBV9 and TRBJ2-1, is DSGVTQTPKHLITATGQRVTLRCSPRSGDLSVYWYQQSLDQGLQFLIQYYNGEERAKGNILERFSAQQFPDLHSELNLSSLELGDSALYFCASSVAPSSWSYNEQFFGPGTRLTVL.

The chain couples TRBV29-1 to TRBJ2-3; D gene unclear. In germline, CDR1 is SQVTM, CDR2 ANQGSEA. Trimming took off 1 base at V and 4 bases at J, with 15 bases between the two ends. There are 15 residues in the CDR3. CDR3 loop: CSVEGTGWGSDTQYF. CDR3 DNA sequence: TGCAGCGTTGAAGGGACCGGGTGGGGTTCAGATACGCAGTATTTT.

The chain is built from TRBV5-4 and TRBJ2-5; 9 bases are a match to TRBD1. The germline V gene has CDR1 SGHNT and CDR2 YYREEE (reference sequence). The CDR3 loop spans 14 amino acids. V was pared by 4 bases and J by 4 bases, with 5 bases of the junction left unmatched. The CDR3: CASSPGQGPETQYF. CDR3 sequence (DNA): TGTGCCAGCAGCCCGGGACAGGGCCCAGAGACCCAGTACTTC. Full variable domain (outside the CDR3, taken from reference TRBV5-4 and TRBJ2-5): ETGVTQSPTHLIKTRGQQVTLRCSSQSGHNTVSWYQQALGQGPQFIFQYYREEENGRGNFPPRFSGLQFPNYSSELNVNALELDDSALYLCASSPGQGPETQYFGPGTRLLVL.

The rearrangement joins TRBV5-1 to TRBJ2-7; D may be TRBD2 (7 bases). The V and J ends lost 4 bases and 0 bases respectively, with 17 bases between them. This CDR3 has 16 residues. CDR1 and CDR2 from the germline V gene are SGHRS and YFSETQ. CDR3 sequence: CASSGEGGPSSYEQYF. CDR3 coding DNA: TGCGCCAGCAGCGGGGAGGGGGGACCTAGCTCCTACGAGCAGTACTTC.

V usage is TRBV5-1 and J usage is TRBJ2-5; D not certain. The ends were cut back, 5 bases at V and 5 bases at J, with 10 bases in the middle. Germline CDR1 reads SGHRS; CDR2 reads YFSETQ. The CDR3 length is 12 residues. The CDR3: CASSWARETQYF. In nucleotides, the CDR3 is TGCGCCAGCAGTTGGGCCCGGGAGACCCAGTACTTC. Complete variable domain (other parts from reference TRBV5-1 and TRBJ2-5): KAGVTQTPRYLIKTRGQQVTLSCSPISGHRSVSWYQQTPGQGLQFLFEYFSETQRNKGNFPGRFSGRQFSNSRSEMNVSTLELGDSALYLCASSWARETQYFGPGTRLLVL.

The chain uses TRBV6-6 and TRBJ1-1, with 7 bases fitting TRBD1. This CDR3 region has 14 residues. The V gene end was trimmed by 6 bases and the J gene end by 3 bases; junction bases not matched to a gene: 7. Germline lookup yields CDR1 MNHNY and CDR2 SVGAGI (reference sequence). The CDR3 spells CASRDRDRDTEAFF. The CDR3 DNA follows: TGTGCCAGCAGGGATCGGGACAGAGACACTGAAGCTTTCTTT.

Written as DNA, the CDR3 is TGTGCCAGCAGCGTATCAGGAGCGGAACCCGGCGGGGAGCTGTTTTTT. Its protein is CASSVSGAEPGGELFF. The J gene is TRBJ2-2, the V gene TRBV9, with D possibly matching TRBD2 (5 bases). Germline values: CDR1 SGDLS, CDR2 YYNGEE. V was shortened by 1 base and J by 7 bases, with 17 bases between the two germline ends. This CDR3 has 16 residues.

This chain uses TRBV6-6 with TRBJ2-7; no definite D call. The CDR3 totals 11 residues. Between the trimmed V and J ends, which lost 6 bases and 2 bases, there was a span of 5 bases. The germline V gene has CDR1 MNHNY and CDR2 SVGAGI (reference sequence). The DNA for the CDR3 is TGTGCCAGCAGCGGGCCCTACGAGCAGTACTTC. It encodes CASSGPYEQYF.

This chain links TRBV19 with TRBJ2-1; TRBD2 agrees at 11 bases. Germline V gives CDR1 LNHDA, CDR2 SQIVND (reference sequence). This CDR3 comprises 15 residues. Losses at the gene ends were 1 base for V and 7 bases for J; bases not matched to a gene: 3. The CDR3: CASSIVAGGPNEQFF. DNA of the CDR3: TGTGCCAGTAGTATAGTAGCGGGAGGGCCGAATGAGCAGTTCTTC.

V usage is TRBV12-5 and J usage is TRBJ2-1; 14 nucleotides match TRBD2. The CDR3 runs to 15 residues. Germline V CDR1 and CDR2: LGHNT, FRNRAP. The V and J ends lost 4 bases and 8 bases, in that order; junction bases with no gene match: 4. The CDR3 here is CASGSGTSGSYEQFF. CDR3 nucleotide sequence: TGTGCTAGTGGTTCAGGGACTAGCGGGAGTTATGAGCAGTTCTTC. Combining the CDR3 with reference TRBV12-5 and TRBJ2-1 gives the whole variable domain DARVTQTPRHKVTEMGQEVTMRCQPILGHNTVFWYRQTMMQGLELLAYFRNRAPLDDSGMPKDRFSAEMPDATLATLKIQPSEPRDSAVYFCASGSGTSGSYEQFFGPGTRLTVL.

The chain is built from TRBV7-8 and TRBJ2-2, with D possibly matching TRBD1 (6 bases). This CDR3 is built from 17 residues. Germline CDR1 SGHVS, CDR2 FQNEAQ. V lost 4 bases to trimming and J lost 0 bases, with 15 bases between them. CDR3 coding DNA: TGTGCCAGCAGCTCAGACCCGGGACAAGCGAACACCGGGGAGCTGTTTTTT. Translated: CASSSDPGQANTGELFF.

The sample holds a few counts of this clone. In the same sample, other DNA sequences code for this CDR3. The chain recombines TRBV27 with TRBJ2-1, with no clear D. CDR1 is MNHEY, CDR2 SMNVEV, per germline (reference sequence). V gave up 3 bases and J gave up 3 bases, with 0 bases separating them. The CDR3 has 11 amino acids. This CDR3 is CASSFYNEQFF. CDR3 in DNA: TGTGCCAGCAGTTTCTACAATGAGCAGTTCTTC.

This rearrangement joins TRBV6-5 to TRBJ2-7; 7 positions match TRBD1. The ends lost 6 bases at V and 2 bases at J; junction bases unmatched: 7. In germline, CDR1 is MNHEY, CDR2 SVGAGI. The length of the CDR3 is 14 residues. The CDR3 DNA sequence: TGTGCCAGCAGGGGGGAAGACAGGGCCTACGAGCAGTACTTC. Encoded protein: CASRGEDRAYEQYF.

The chain links TRBV7-2 to TRBJ2-5; D gene ambiguous. Germline CDR1 is SGHTA and CDR2 is FQGNSA. This CDR3 has 15 residues. The V end lost 1 base, the J end lost 4 bases, and 13 bases lay between the germline ends. The chain's CDR3 is CASSLVEWAGETQYF. Written as DNA, the CDR3 is TGTGCCAGCAGCTTAGTTGAATGGGCTGGAGAGACCCAGTACTTC. The entire variable domain, with the rest obtained from reference TRBV7-2 and TRBJ2-5, is as follows: GAGVSQSPSNKVTEKGKDVELRCDPISGHTALYWYRQSLGQGLEFLIYFQGNSAPDKSGLPSDRFSAERTGGSVSTLTIQRTQQEDSAVYLCASSLVEWAGETQYFGPGTRLLVL.

The V and J genes are TRBV9 and TRBJ1-1; TRBD1 matches 7 bases. The V segment lost 4 bases and the J segment 4 bases; nucleotides outside the gene matches: 7. CDR3 length equals 14 residues. Germline CDR1 is SGDLS and CDR2 is YYNGEE. The CDR3 DNA follows: TGTGCCAGCAGCCGAAACTCAGGGGGCACTGAAGCTTTCTTT. Encoded protein: CASSRNSGGTEAFF. Full variable domain (remainder filled in from reference TRBV9 and TRBJ1-1): DSGVTQTPKHLITATGQRVTLRCSPRSGDLSVYWYQQSLDQGLQFLIQYYNGEERAKGNILERFSAQQFPDLHSELNLSSLELGDSALYFCASSRNSGGTEAFFGQGTRLTVV.

The chain has TRBV28 and TRBJ2-1, with D possibly being TRBD1 (6 bases). The length of the CDR3 is 14 residues. Germline loops: CDR1 MDHEN, CDR2 SYDVKM. V lost 5 bases and J lost 4, with 12 bases in between. For the CDR3, the DNA is TGTGCCAGCAGTCCTGGACAGAAATACAATGAGCAGTTCTTC. Translation: CASSPGQKYNEQFF. Supplemented by reference TRBV28 and TRBJ2-1, the full variable domain reads DVKVTQSSRYLVKRTGEKVFLECVQDMDHENMFWYRQDPGLGLRLIYFSYDVKMKEKGDIPEGYSVSREKKERFSLILESASTNQTSMYLCASSPGQKYNEQFFGPGTRLTVL.

In its sample, this clone was seen a few times. The V gene is TRBV28, the J gene TRBJ1-2; no firm D call. Per the germline V gene, CDR1 is MDHEN and CDR2 is SYDVKM. The CDR3 runs 15 residues. Trimming pared 8 bases from V and 0 bases from J, leaving 16 bases between. The CDR3 loop reads CASSPGGSANYGYTF. The CDR3 nucleotides read TGTGCCAGCTCCCCGGGTGGCAGTGCTAACTATGGCTACACCTTC.

Details on this clone: Other DNA sequences of this sample code for an identical CDR3. V usage is TRBV6-6 and J usage is TRBJ2-1; tentatively, D is TRBD1 or TRBD2 (5 bases each). The V gene lost 7 bases and the J gene lost 8 bases, with 18 bases spanning the gap. The CDR3 totals 14 residues. From germline, CDR1 is MNHNY and CDR2 SVGAGI (reference sequence). The CDR3 coding sequence is TGTGCCAGCACGGGACCGCAGCCTTCGGATGAGCAGTTCTTC. Its translation is CASTGPQPSDEQFF.

This clone showed up just a few times. V gene TRBV14 combines with J gene TRBJ2-5; D remains ambiguous. CDR3 length: 13 residues. With 2 bases removed from V and 2 bases from J, the gap between germline ends came to 6 bases. Germline V CDR1 and CDR2: SGHDN, FVKESK. In DNA, the CDR3 is TGTGCCAGCAGCCAAAACAGTCAAGAGACCCAGTACTTC. Translation: CASSQNSQETQYF.